This TCR beta chain was found in a study of blood T cell repertoires in COVID-19. Study as a whole: Whether acute or convalescent, the COVID-19 samples came from the United States, Italy and Spain. Sample material is recorded as cDNA or gDNA derived from T cells, B-cell-depleted T cells, or PBMCs.

In the authors' workflow: Amplification of reference gene primers provided the estimated nucleated cell counts. Libraries were prepared by immunoSEQ multiplex PCR; TCRdb keeps only in-frame clonotypes and omits some of them. The DNA gave D and trimming, while V, J and clone size come from that table. This sample yields 120,000 or so clones, of which about 83% are seen a single time; approximately 5.6% belongs to the top ten. The material sequenced was peripheral blood. This sequence was found in a man between 70 and 80 years old with acute or convalescent COVID-19.

The CDR3 DNA follows: TGTGCCAGGCCCACAGGTCGGCCCTCTGGGGCCAACGTCCTGACTTTC. Translation: CARPTGRPSGANVLTF. J is TRBJ2-6 and V is TRBV5-5; tentative D call: TRBD1 (5 bases). The V end was cut by 8 bases, the J end by 0 bases, with 15 bases between. In germline, CDR1 is SGHKS, CDR2 YYEKEE (reference sequence). The CDR3 extends over 16 amino acids.